This TCR beta chain was sequenced in a study of beta chain features in type 1 diabetes. Sequencing targeted expressed TCRB transcripts, as all isolated RNA had been reverse transcribed. Sequenced by immunoSEQ multiplex PCR; TCRdb stores in-frame clones only, minus some. This sample carries about 700,000 clones, around an eighth of them seen once, and the ten largest clones take less than 0.025%. Germline V gene lookup returns CDR1 MNHEY and CDR2 SMNVEV (reference sequence). J gave up 6 bases and V 5 bases, and 13 bases lay outside the gene matches. The CDR3 runs to 15 residues. A single heparinised draw of approximately 100 mL on average was taken per donor. CD45RO/CCR7/CD25/CD127/CD95/CD27 separated CD4+ naive, central memory, regulatory and stem cell-like memory cells by sorting. The authors obtained over 95% purity in all sorted populations. With respect to this clone: Its cognate antigen is unknown.

Study outcomes and limitations: Shorter TCRB CDR3s, moderately but significantly so, marked every one of the four CD4+ subsets in Type 1 diabetes patients. PCR, the amplification step, might favor shorter templates, equally in patients and controls.

This clonotype was sampled from a man between 18 and 35 years old with type 1 diabetes. Sequencing used naive CD4+ T cells from blood. This rearrangement joins TRBV27 to TRBJ2-7; TRBD1 agrees at 7 bases. The CDR3 sequence: CASSRAGTALPEQYF. CDR3 coding DNA: TGTGCCAGCAGTAGAGCCGGGACAGCCCTCCCCGAGCAGTACTTC.